This TCR beta chain was recovered during a study of pediatric ulcerative colitis. Study context: Most patients had pancolitis, and two had left-sided colitis. Study observations and caveats: Blood samples from two patients yielded substantially fewer templates and were excluded from blood-rectal overlap analysis.

CDR1 and CDR2 (germline): SEHNR, FQNEAQ (reference sequence). The V end was cut by 2 bases, the J end by 4 bases, with 13 bases between. The CDR3 length is 15 residues. With respect to this clone: Antigen specificity is unknown.

Sequencing was performed with immunoSEQ multiplex PCR; in TCRdb, only in-frame clones are kept and a portion is missing. This table has around 40,000 clones, 75% appearing once. One to two pinch biopsies were taken from the rectum during colonoscopy. Sequencing was performed on gut tissue. The clonotype was recovered from a boy younger than 18 with severe ulcerative colitis. This sequence joins TRBV7-9 and TRBJ2-3; either TRBD1 or TRBD2 may supply D (6 bases each). CDR3 nucleotides: TGTGCCAGCAGCTTATTTGAGGGGGGCTCAGATACGCAGTATTTT. This codes for CASSLFEGGSDTQYF. Combining the CDR3 with reference TRBV7-9 and TRBJ2-3 gives the whole variable domain DTGVSQNPRHKITKRGQNVTFRCDPISEHNRLYWYRQTLGQGPEFLTYFQNEAQLEKSRLLSDRFSAERPKGSFSTLEIQRTEQGDSAMYLCASSLFEGGSDTQYFGPGTRLTVL.